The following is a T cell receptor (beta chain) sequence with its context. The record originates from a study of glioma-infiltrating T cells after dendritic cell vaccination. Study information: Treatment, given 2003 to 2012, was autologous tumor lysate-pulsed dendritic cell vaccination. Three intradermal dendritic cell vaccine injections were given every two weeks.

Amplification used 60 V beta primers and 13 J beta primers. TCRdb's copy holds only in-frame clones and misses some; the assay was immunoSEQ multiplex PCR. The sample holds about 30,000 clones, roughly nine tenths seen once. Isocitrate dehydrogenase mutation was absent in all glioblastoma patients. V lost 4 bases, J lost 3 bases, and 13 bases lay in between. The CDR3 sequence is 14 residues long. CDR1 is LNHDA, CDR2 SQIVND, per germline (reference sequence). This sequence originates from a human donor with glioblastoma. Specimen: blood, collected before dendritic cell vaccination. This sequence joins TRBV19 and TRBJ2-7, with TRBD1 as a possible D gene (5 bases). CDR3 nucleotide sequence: TGTGCCAGTAGTACGTCCCAGGGTAGCTACGAGCAGTACTTC. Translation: CASSTSQGSYEQYF.